This is a list of T cell receptor beta chains from one sample in a study of T cell repertoires in cytomegalovirus infection. TCRdb reanalysed the reads using MiXCR and keeps one entry per CDR3 protein. The sample lists nearly 700,000 distinct CDR3 sequences; around 32% were seen once. No antigens are known for them. Sequencing was performed on cultured PBMCs, taken from culture after CMV antigen stimulation. Receptor source: a human donor in good health (CMV status not recorded). Some clones in this sample may be carry-over from other donors' samples. The CDR3 runs from the conserved cysteine through the conserved F or W. The order of the fields is clone size, V gene, J gene, D gene, CDR3 DNA, CDR3 protein. The D gene is left open where the match is weak. Where a row states a size, it is once, few, many or the class of an expanded clone; other rows omit it.

clone size: few; V gene: TRBV12-3/TRBV12-4; J gene: TRBJ1-5; D gene: TRBD1; CDR3 DNA: TGTGCCAGCAGCCGACAGGGCCCCTATCAGCCCCAGCATTTT; CDR3 protein: CASSRQGPYQPQHF
clone size: few; V gene: TRBV7-2; J gene: TRBJ2-7; D gene: TRBD2; CDR3 DNA: TGTGCCAGCAGCCTGACAAGGACTAGCGGGCACGAGCAGTACTTC; CDR3 protein: CASSLTRTSGHEQYF
clone size: few; V gene: TRBV6-7; J gene: TRBJ1-6; D gene: .; CDR3 DNA: TGTGCCAGCAGAAAAAATCAGGGGATGGATAATTCACCCCTCCACTTT; CDR3 protein: CASRKNQGMDNSPLHF
clone size: .; V gene: TRBV12-3/TRBV12-4; J gene: TRBJ2-1; D gene: .; CDR3 DNA: TGTGCCAGCACCCCAGGGGGGCGCAATGAGCAGTTCTTC; CDR3 protein: CASTPGGRNEQFF
clone size: .; V gene: TRBV6-1; J gene: TRBJ1-1; D gene: .; CDR3 DNA: TGTGCCAGCAGTCCTGTCGGGTACACTGAAGCTTTCTTT; CDR3 protein: CASSPVGYTEAFF
clone size: .; V gene: TRBV5-4; J gene: TRBJ2-1; D gene: TRBD2; CDR3 DNA: TGTGCCAGCAGCCCTTGGACTAGCGGGAGGAGGAATGAGCAGTTCTTC; CDR3 protein: CASSPWTSGRRNEQFF
clone size: .; V gene: TRBV14; J gene: TRBJ1-1; D gene: .; CDR3 DNA: TGTGCCAGCAGCCATCTCCGACACCCCCGCTGGGAAAACACTGAAGCTTTCTTT; CDR3 protein: CASSHLRHPRWENTEAFF
clone size: few; V gene: TRBV19; J gene: TRBJ2-1; D gene: .; CDR3 DNA: TGTGCCAGTATTGGGACTGAATCCTACAATGAGCAGTTCTTC; CDR3 protein: CASIGTESYNEQFF
clone size: .; V gene: TRBV7-8; J gene: TRBJ1-5; D gene: TRBD1; CDR3 DNA: TGTGCCAGCAGCTTATCCCCCAGGGGTAGGGGGCTTAATCAGCCCCAGCATTTT; CDR3 protein: CASSLSPRGRGLNQPQHF
clone size: few; V gene: TRBV7-8; J gene: TRBJ1-1; D gene: .; CDR3 DNA: TGTGCCAGCACCGTCTGGGGACGGGATAACACTGAAGCTTTCTTT; CDR3 protein: CASTVWGRDNTEAFF
clone size: .; V gene: TRBV5-1; J gene: TRBJ2-4; D gene: .; CDR3 DNA: TGCGCCAGCAGCTTGGGGAATCCAGGGGACATTCAGTACTTC; CDR3 protein: CASSLGNPGDIQYF
clone size: many; V gene: TRBV7-2; J gene: TRBJ1-1; D gene: .; CDR3 DNA: TGTGCCAGCAGCTTACGGCCAGTCCCTCTTGAAGCTTTCTTT; CDR3 protein: CASSLRPVPLEAFF
clone size: .; V gene: TRBV12-3/TRBV12-4; J gene: TRBJ2-3; D gene: TRBD2; CDR3 DNA: TGTGCCAGCAGCTCCTGGGGGGGAGTAAATACGCAGTATTTT; CDR3 protein: CASSSWGGVNTQYF
clone size: .; V gene: TRBV10-3; J gene: TRBJ1-1; D gene: .; CDR3 DNA: TGTGCCATCAGGGCTCGGGGGAACACTGAAGCTTTCTTT; CDR3 protein: CAIRARGNTEAFF
clone size: .; V gene: TRBV20-1; J gene: TRBJ1-4; D gene: TRBD1; CDR3 DNA: TGCAGTGCCGGGACAGGAATTGAAAAACTGTTTTTT; CDR3 protein: CSAGTGIEKLFF
clone size: few; V gene: TRBV19; J gene: TRBJ2-2; D gene: .; CDR3 DNA: TGTGCCAGTAGCTCCGTGCCGGGTAACACCGGGGAGCTGTTTTTT; CDR3 protein: CASSSVPGNTGELFF
clone size: .; V gene: TRBV3-1; J gene: TRBJ1-1; D gene: .; CDR3 DNA: TGTGCCAGCAGCCAAAAATGGGAAATGAACACTGAAGCTTTCTTT; CDR3 protein: CASSQKWEMNTEAFF
clone size: few; V gene: TRBV6-2/TRBV6-3; J gene: TRBJ2-1; D gene: TRBD2; CDR3 DNA: TGTGCCAGCAGTTCACCCGGCGGGAGGTCCTCCTACAATGAGCAGTTCTTC; CDR3 protein: CASSSPGGRSSYNEQFF
clone size: many; V gene: TRBV7-2; J gene: TRBJ2-7; D gene: .; CDR3 DNA: TGTGCCAGCAGCCTTGCAGGGGCCCCAGCCTACGAGCAGTACTTC; CDR3 protein: CASSLAGAPAYEQYF
clone size: few; V gene: TRBV28; J gene: TRBJ1-2; D gene: TRBD1; CDR3 DNA: TGTGCCAGCAGTTTGACAGGGGTGAACTATGGCTACACCTTC; CDR3 protein: CASSLTGVNYGYTF
clone size: few; V gene: TRBV19; J gene: TRBJ2-2; D gene: .; CDR3 DNA: TGTGCCAGTACCAGACTAGAGAACACCGGGGAGCTGTTTTTT; CDR3 protein: CASTRLENTGELFF
clone size: .; V gene: TRBV7-6; J gene: TRBJ2-1; D gene: TRBD2; CDR3 DNA: TGTGCCAGCAGCTTAGTCGTCGCGGGAGTAGCCAATGAGCAGTTCTTC; CDR3 protein: CASSLVVAGVANEQFF